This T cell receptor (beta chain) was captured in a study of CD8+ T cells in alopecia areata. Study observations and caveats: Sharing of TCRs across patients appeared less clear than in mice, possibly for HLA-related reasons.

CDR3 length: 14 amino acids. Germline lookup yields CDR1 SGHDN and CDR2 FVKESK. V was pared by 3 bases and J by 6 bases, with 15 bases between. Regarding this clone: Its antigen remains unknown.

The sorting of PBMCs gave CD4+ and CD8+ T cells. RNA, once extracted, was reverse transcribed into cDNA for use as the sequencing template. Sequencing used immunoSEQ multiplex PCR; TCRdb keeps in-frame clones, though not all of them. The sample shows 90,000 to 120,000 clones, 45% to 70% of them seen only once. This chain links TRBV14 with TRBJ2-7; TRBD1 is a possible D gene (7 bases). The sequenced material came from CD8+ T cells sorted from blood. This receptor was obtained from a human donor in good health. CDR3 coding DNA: TGTGCCAGCAGCCATGAGGCAGGGGGAGGCGAGCAGTACTTC. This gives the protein CASSHEAGGGEQYF.